One and the same sample provided the 19 T cell receptor beta chains below, sequenced in a study of cytomegalovirus exposure and HLA in healthy donors. The PCR was carried out with 60 Vbeta primers and 13 Jbeta primers. Clones were read by immunoSEQ multiplex PCR, and TCRdb kept only the in-frame ones, dropping some. The sample yields some 150,000 clones, approximately 80% seen once. Specimen: PBMCs. These receptor sequences come from a woman aged 25 to 45 in good health and CMV-seropositive.

As for this clone: A junction end diverges from the germline sequence, so it may reflect a read error. The J gene is TRBJ1-6, the V gene TRBV27, with TRBD1 identical over 8 bases. Germline CDR1 is MNHEY and CDR2 is SMNVEV (reference sequence). CDR3 length: 15 amino acids. The CDR3 DNA reads as TGTGCCAGCAGTATCGGACAGGGTAGTAATTCACCCTTCCACTTT. It translates to CASSIGQGSNSPFHF.

Here the CDR3 DNA reads TGCGCCAGCAGGGCCTATCTAGCGGACACCTACGAGCAGTACTTC. It specifies CASRAYLADTYEQYF. The rearrangement joins TRBV4-3 to TRBJ2-5, with 7 bases lining up with TRBD2. The end of the DNA aligns better with TRBJ2-7, so the J call may be wrong. CDR1 LGHNA and CDR2 YSLEER come from the germline V gene. The CDR3 extends over 15 amino acids.

The rearrangement joins TRBV7-9 to TRBJ1-1; D not resolved. Trimming pared 5 bases from V and 11 bases from J, leaving 21 bases between. Per the germline V gene, CDR1 is SEHNR and CDR2 is FQNEAQ (reference sequence). This CDR3 has 14 amino acids. CDR3 region: CASSPEGGVPKAFF. DNA of the CDR3: TGTGCCAGCAGCCCCGAGGGTGGAGTACCGAAGGCTTTCTTT. The full variable domain, completed using reference TRBV7-9 and TRBJ1-1, is DTGVSQNPRHKITKRGQNVTFRCDPISEHNRLYWYRQTLGQGPEFLTYFQNEAQLEKSRLLSDRFSAERPKGSFSTLEIQRTEQGDSAMYLCASSPEGGVPKAFFGQGTRLTVV.

The rearrangement links TRBV7-6 to TRBJ2-1; TRBD2 aligns across 11 bases. The CDR3 is made up of 18 amino acids. The germline gives CDR1 SGHVS, CDR2 FNYEAQ. The V gene end was trimmed by 5 bases and the J gene end by 0 bases; junction bases not matched to a gene: 9. CDR3 coding DNA: TGTGCCAGCAGCCCCCGGTTTAGCGGGGGGGCCTCCTACAATGAGCAGTTCTTC. Residues: CASSPRFSGGASYNEQFF.

This clone was seen only once. The chain carries TRBV28 and TRBJ2-1; 11 positions agree with TRBD1. The germline V gene has CDR1 MDHEN and CDR2 SYDVKM. V lost 6 bases to trimming and J lost 6 bases; unmatched junction nucleotides: 4. This CDR3 is built from 14 residues. The CDR3 protein is CASRPGQGVNEQFF. The CDR3 coding sequence is TGTGCCAGCAGACCGGGACAGGGGGTCAATGAGCAGTTCTTC.

The chain uses TRBV6-6 and TRBJ1-5; TRBD1 matches at 7 bases. The trim removed 2 bases at V and 4 bases at J, leaving 5 bases unmatched. The CDR3 loop spans 15 amino acids. Germline CDR1 and CDR2: MNHNY and SVGAGI (reference sequence). This chain's CDR3 is CASSYRTGSNQPQHF. CDR3 DNA: TGTGCCAGCAGTTACCGGACAGGCTCAAATCAGCCCCAGCATTTT.

J is TRBJ2-1 and V is TRBV9; the match to TRBD2 covers 8 bases. This CDR3 is 16 amino acids long. With 3 bases clipped from V and 0 bases from J, the junction kept 5 bases outside the gene matches. Germline CDR1 and CDR2: SGDLS and YYNGEE. This CDR3 is CASSAHGGVSYNEQFF. CDR3 sequence (DNA): TGTGCCAGCAGCGCTCACGGGGGGGTCTCCTACAATGAGCAGTTCTTC. The full variable domain, rest sourced from reference TRBV9 and TRBJ2-1, is DSGVTQTPKHLITATGQRVTLRCSPRSGDLSVYWYQQSLDQGLQFLIQYYNGEERAKGNILERFSAQQFPDLHSELNLSSLELGDSALYFCASSAHGGVSYNEQFFGPGTRLTVL.

This clone occurred once. The same CDR3 also results from other DNA sequences found in this sample. The rearrangement joins TRBV4-2 to TRBJ1-4; unclear D gene. CDR1 is LGHNA and CDR2 is YNFKEQ in the germline V gene. V lost 0 bases to trimming and J lost 3 bases, with 5 bases between them. The length of the CDR3 is 14 residues. For the CDR3, the DNA is TGTGCCAGCAGCCAAGATCGGGCTAATGAAAAACTGTTTTTT. The encoded protein is CASSQDRANEKLFF.

V is TRBV5-1 and J is TRBJ1-2, with 8 bases matching TRBD1. The CDR3 spans 14 residues. Germline assignment: CDR1 SGHRS and CDR2 YFSETQ. V dropped 7 bases and J dropped 8; count of bases not matched to a gene: 13. The CDR3: CASFEQGVLEGYTF. In DNA, the CDR3 is TGCGCCAGCTTTGAACAGGGGGTTTTAGAGGGCTACACCTTC.

The V call is TRBV5-1, the J call TRBJ1-3; 7 nucleotides align to TRBD1. V was clipped by 4 bases and J by 0 bases; unmatched bases: 7. This CDR3 contains 16 residues. In germline, CDR1 is SGHRS, CDR2 YFSETQ. For the CDR3, the DNA is TGCGCCAGCAGCCCGGGACAGACCTTCTCTGGAAACACCATATATTTT. This gives the protein CASSPGQTFSGNTIYF.

The CDR3 nucleotides read TGTGCCAGCAGTCGAAACGGACAGGGGTGGGAGACCCAGTACTTC. It is translated as CASSRNGQGWETQYF. This chain uses TRBV7-2 with TRBJ2-5, with 9 bases that match TRBD1. There are 15 residues in the CDR3. V shed 6 bases, J shed 5 bases, and the junction held 10 bases outside the gene matches. CDR1 SGHTA and CDR2 FQGNSA come from the germline V gene. The full variable domain, its missing parts supplied by reference TRBV7-2 and TRBJ2-5, is GAGVSQSPSNKVTEKGKDVELRCDPISGHTALYWYRQSLGQGLEFLIYFQGNSAPDKSGLPSDRFSAERTGGSVSTLTIQRTQQEDSAVYLCASSRNGQGWETQYFGPGTRLLVL.

The rearrangement links TRBV2 to TRBJ2-3, with 9 bases lining up with TRBD1. This CDR3 spans 17 amino acids. From germline, CDR1 is SNHLY and CDR2 FYNNEI. V dropped 9 bases and J dropped 2; count of bases not matched to a gene: 15. The CDR3 protein is CARRKAGQGKPTDTQYF. The CDR3, as DNA: TGTGCCAGACGAAAGGCCGGACAGGGGAAGCCCACAGATACGCAGTATTTT.

This chain joins TRBV19 and TRBJ1-6, with 7 bases fitting TRBD1. Germline loops: CDR1 LNHDA, CDR2 SQIVND (reference sequence). The CDR3 has 15 residues. Germline trimming cut 4 bases from V and 7 bases from J; bases unmatched to any gene: 7. This chain's CDR3 is CASSRPGQRNSPLHF. The CDR3, as DNA: TGTGCCAGTAGTAGACCGGGACAGAGAAATTCACCCCTCCACTTT.

The chain is built from TRBV19 and TRBJ2-7; 8 bases are a match to TRBD2. The CDR3 runs to 16 residues. After removal of 0 bases from V and 1 base from J, the junction contained 5 bases not matched to a gene. Germline assignment: CDR1 LNHDA and CDR2 SQIVND (reference sequence). The CDR3 here is CASSIERRGGSYEQYF. The CDR3 nucleotides are TGTGCCAGTAGTATAGAACGACGGGGGGGTTCCTACGAGCAGTACTTC.

The chain couples TRBV5-5 to TRBJ1-6; D unclear. Germline-derived CDR1 and CDR2 are SGHKS and YYEKEE (reference sequence). This CDR3 is 13 amino acids long. V gave up 1 base and J gave up 7 bases, with 6 bases separating them. CDR3 sequence (DNA): TGTGCCAGCAGCTTGAGAGGGAATTCACCCCTCCACTTT. Its protein product is CASSLRGNSPLHF.

The gene calls are TRBV19 and TRBJ2-3, with 9 nucleotides matching TRBD1. Germline CDR1 reads LNHDA; CDR2 reads SQIVND (reference sequence). V shed 0 bases and J 0 bases; nucleotides not matched to a gene: 7. The CDR3 extends over 18 amino acids. The CDR3 sequence is CASSIDHRTGASTDTQYF. As DNA, the CDR3 is TGTGCCAGTAGTATAGACCATAGGACAGGGGCTAGCACAGATACGCAGTATTTT.

The J gene is TRBJ2-2, the V gene TRBV6-4; weak D call: TRBD1 (5 bases). Germline CDR1 and CDR2: MRHNA and SNTAGT. The ends were cut back, 6 bases at V and 3 bases at J, with 11 bases in the middle. CDR3 length: 14 residues. The DNA of the CDR3 is TGTGCCAGCAGGGAACAGGCTTACACCGGGGAGCTGTTTTTT. Protein sequence: CASREQAYTGELFF.

This chain uses TRBV30 with TRBJ1-3; a possible D gene is TRBD1 (6 bases). This CDR3 spans 15 amino acids. V lost 0 bases to trimming and J lost 2 bases, with 11 bases between them. Germline V gives CDR1 GTSNPN, CDR2 SVGIG (reference sequence). In DNA, the CDR3 is TGTGCCTGGAGTGTACTATGGGGGCCTGGAAACACCATATATTTT. Translating gives CAWSVLWGPGNTIYF.

The V and J genes are TRBV19 and TRBJ2-3; the match to TRBD1 covers 9 bases. CDR3 length: 15 amino acids. Germline CDR1 and CDR2: LNHDA and SQIVND (reference sequence). With V trimmed by 3 bases and J by 1 base, 2 bases remained unmatched. CDR3 residues: CASSIWDRGTDTQYF. In nucleotides, the CDR3 is TGTGCCAGTAGTATCTGGGACAGGGGCACAGATACGCAGTATTTT.